This TCR beta chain originates from a study of T cell clonality in common variable immunodeficiency. Notes on the study in general: In common variable immunodeficiency, TCR beta chains reportedly carried fewer deletions and N-nucleotide insertions. Patient heterogeneity in the CVID cohort limited correlations between repertoire features and clinical complications.

All CVID subjects were on immunoglobulin replacement for at least one year. The repertoire was sequenced with immunoSEQ multiplex PCR; TCRdb's copy has only in-frame clones and lacks some. Reported are about 15,000 clones; the ten largest clones contain just under 5%. This CDR3 contains 17 residues. Per the germline V gene, CDR1 is MNHEY and CDR2 is SVGEGT. The J segment lost 4 bases and the V segment lost 7 bases, leaving 16 bases of the junction unmatched. With regard to this clone: Antigen: not known. The read comes to an end 3 residues before the CDR3 does, leaving the germline J gene to fill in the end.

V usage is TRBV6-2 or TRBV6-3 and J usage is TRBJ2-7; 10 positions agree with TRBD2. The sequencing sample was made of peripheral blood mononuclear cells. The receptor was isolated from a human donor with common variable immunodeficiency. The CDR3 loop reads CASTAIFSGGRPYEQYF. CDR3 DNA, as far as it was read: TGTGCCAGCACCGCTATCTTTAGCGGGGGGCGTCCTTACGAG.